The text below deals with one TCR beta chain. There is no known antigen for this receptor. Qualities for individual bases were not recorded, and no much larger clone is one base off. The entry originates in a study of cytomegalovirus exposure and HLA in healthy donors (TCRdb year 2017). Broadly, across the study: In an earlier analysis of roughly 590 of the donors, 276 Gb of sequence data and 117 million unique TCR beta sequences from about 179 million T cells were reported. Donor age, sex, ethnicity and CMV serostatus were collected together with the repertoire data. The later analysis used no new phenotypic data to find candidate immune exposures, relying instead on TCR beta sequences and their occurrence across donors. In addition to the first cohort of 666 subjects, a separate validation cohort of 120 different subjects was used. A later analysis re-analyzed previously published TCR beta repertoires from about 600 donors and added high-resolution HLA genotyping to study TCR occurrence patterns. Among about 360 genotyped donors of the cohort, an average of 235,054 unique TCR beta nucleotide sequences were sequenced per donor, around 18% of them non-productive. Using immunosequencing, the study profiled T cell repertoires from 666 subjects and related those repertoires to cytomegalovirus serostatus. The study combined high-throughput TCR immunosequencing, statistical association of individual TCRs with disease status, and machine learning to predict cytomegalovirus infection status. Typing coverage differed by locus: A, B, C, DRB1 and DQB1 were typed in roughly 629-640 donors, DQA1 in 500 to 550, DPA1 in around 610, and DPB1 in 450 to 490. Because of strong linkage in the cohort, roughly five DR-DQ haplotypes were treated as single units for association and clustering. Around 300 gigabases of sequencing data and 70 million to 85 million unique TCR sequences were included in an early release covering about 700 HLA-typed donors. To decide whether each TCR beta V gene segment behaved as functional or pseudogenic, an earlier analysis of some 600 of the donors relied on high-throughput TCR beta sequencing. HLA typing covered class I and class II loci at four-digit resolution. In a later genetic analysis, genome-wide SNP genotypes for 398 of the 666 donors were used, and that subset was treated as a discovery cohort. The aim of the study was to test whether cataloging public T cell receptors could identify signatures of past pathogen exposure. Every discovery cohort repertoire had been produced on one sequencing platform. Of the approximately 400 genotyped donors, 81% fell in the genetic ancestry cluster associated with self-reported Caucasian donors. General study outcomes and caveats: CMV serostatus was the only immune exposure information available for the cohort. The classifier was reported to diagnose cytomegalovirus status with high specificity and sensitivity in both the original and validation cohorts. Because counts were too low, about 15 rarely observed V segments, including chromosome 9 orphons, were left out of the earlier analysis of a few hundred of the donors. A cluster of highly shared sequence variants was judged likely to be a technical artifact of the sequencing pipeline. Because some donors lacked HLA typing at each locus, the association tests relied only on the typed subset. In vitro tests confirmed that a few of the cytomegalovirus-associated TCR beta chains recognize cytomegalovirus antigens. The cohort was sequenced for TCR beta chains only, and without alpha or paired-chain data the features that could be detected were limited. Presence/absence analyses assumed roughly uniform sequencing depth across donors, an assumption that may not hold. A later genetic analysis reported fewer N-insertions in productive TCRs among donors in an Asian-associated ancestry cluster than the approximately 670-donor mean. In a later analysis, most CMV-associated TCR beta chains were found to appear HLA-restricted, with HLA associations seemingly driven largely by CMV exposure. A later analysis reported that several top co-occurrence clusters appeared linked to parvovirus B19, influenza, CMV and Epstein-Barr virus. Specific HLA alleles were associated with roughly 16,000 TCR beta sequences at a false discovery rate of 0.05 in a later analysis. In an earlier analysis of over 550 of the donors, most TCR beta V segments were observed in productive rearrangements about 87% or about 30% of the time, broadly matching IMGT annotations. A later genetic analysis associated a missense DCLRE1C variant with V-gene and J-gene trimming of TCR beta chains, and an independent cohort replicated the association. A later analysis found that HLA-associated TCR beta chains were more clonally expanded and had lower generation probabilities than equally common non-associated chains. Strong co-occurrence of HLA alleles, especially DR and DQ, made assigning TCR associations to individual alleles difficult. A further reported finding was that TCR beta sequences accurately predicted the HLA-A and HLA-B alleles for most subjects in the first cohort. Linkage disequilibrium might explain the correlated functional status among segregating V segments, but an unknown experimental factor could not be excluded. The study listed over 150 TCR beta chains as associated with cytomegalovirus. The authors suggested that the approach could potentially be extended to other disease states and immunological phenotypes. A later analysis found that TCR association rates varied across HLA loci, with DRB1 alleles showing the most associated TCRs and HLA-C alleles the fewest. While some public TCRs were present in many individuals, most TCR sequences turned up only very rarely across donors.

Library generation was performed with the immunoSEQ multiplex PCR assay. For the multiplex PCR, a mixture combining 60 forward primers for TCR Vbeta segments and 13 reverse primers for TCR Jbeta segments was used. The CDR3 region of rearranged TCR beta genes was amplified from genomic DNA with a multiplex PCR assay. Amplified TCR beta libraries were sequenced as 87-base-pair reads on the Illumina HiSeq System. For the original study's pipeline: In a later analysis, some 80 million unique TCR beta chains were counted across the approximately 670 repertoires, and some 10 million of these chains were shared by at least two donors. Raw reads were error-corrected and collapsed into unique sequences with a nearest-neighbor algorithm that merged closely related sequences to remove PCR and sequencing errors. To assign V, D and J gene segments, CDR3 sequences were aligned to IMGT reference sequences. For a sequence to be retained, at least a six-nucleotide match to both a V gene segment and a J gene segment was required. Rearrangements were called productive when the CDR3 lacked stop codons and stayed in frame with V and J; all others were non-productive. Following IMGT convention, CDR3 was defined as the stretch from the second conserved V-encoded cysteine up to the conserved J-encoded phenylalanine. The earlier analysis of around 640 of the donors excluded sequences that lacked an unambiguous match to a single V gene segment. In an earlier analysis of approximately 610 of the donors, V segments were called functional above 56.7% productive rearrangements and were called segregating when the between-donor standard deviation exceeded 5%. A statistical classification framework was built to diagnose cytomegalovirus status from the catalog of TCR beta chain sequences. In a later analysis, TCR nucleotide sequences were compared against IMGT/GENE-DB human TR gene sequences so that V and J genes could be assigned. In a later analysis, CDR3 sequences and most-parsimonious VDJ recombination scenarios were assigned using the TCRdist pipeline. In a later analysis, each TCR beta chain was defined by its CDR3 amino acid sequence together with its V-gene family, and reads without a unique V-gene family were excluded. A later analysis removed 550 to 650 highly shared, low-generation-probability nucleotide sequences to deal with suspected cross-contamination and a sequencing artifact. In a later analysis, a clonal expansion index was calculated for each public chain from normalized within-repertoire ranks of inferred template counts. Generation probabilities in a later analysis came from a VDJ recombination model fitted to out-of-frame rearrangements, and those results were checked against IGoR. Hypergeometric tests were used in a later analysis to score TCR-TCR, TCR-HLA and TCR-CMV co-occurrence, with a repertoire-size bias correction applied to the TCR pairs. False discovery rates were estimated in a later analysis by permuting HLA or CMV assignments 20 times. In a later analysis, co-occurring TCRs were grouped with DBSCAN, and TCRdist sequence similarity was added when clustering was performed within HLA-allele-positive subsets. For co-occurrence clustering, repertoires with fewer than 30,000 or more than 120,000 public chains were excluded, along with 4 to 6 repertoires with anomalous nucleotide sharing. TCRdb took over this immuneACCESS table, retaining in-frame rearrangements with V and J assigned. Such tables are incomplete; in checked studies, under half of the missing clones stem from an unresolved V gene, and the remainder is unexplained. D and trimming come from the DNA, and the V and J calls and clone size come from that table. In this sample the table shows roughly 180,000 clones, about 82% of which occur a single time. Approximately 0.78% of the sample belongs to the ten largest clones.

The cohort comprised some 730 healthy bone marrow donors. At the time of sampling, every cohort member was nominally healthy, though immune exposures that went unrecorded were likely present. The donor was CMV seronegative and belonged to the group of 320 or so seronegative cohort members. Each donor provided a peripheral blood sample, and peripheral blood mononuclear cells were used for TCR beta sequencing. Genomic DNA extraction from the blood cell samples was performed with the Qiagen DNeasy Blood Extraction Kit. This clonotype was obtained from a woman aged 18 to 35 in good health and CMV-seronegative. The sequencing input was PBMCs.

The DNA reads as follows: TGTGCCAGCAGTTTATTGGCGGGAGGCTACTCCTACAATGAGCAGTTCTTC. This translates into CASSLLAGGYSYNEQFF. The chain is assembled from TRBV28 and TRBJ2-1; the junction holds 8 bases that match TRBD2. Ends trimmed: V by 1 base, J by 0 bases; bases unmatched to a gene: 5. Counted from cysteine to phenylalanine, this CDR3 has 17 amino acids. The only DNA kept is the CDR3, 51 bases in frame from the first base. Per the germline V gene, MDHEN is the CDR1 and SYDVKM is the CDR2.